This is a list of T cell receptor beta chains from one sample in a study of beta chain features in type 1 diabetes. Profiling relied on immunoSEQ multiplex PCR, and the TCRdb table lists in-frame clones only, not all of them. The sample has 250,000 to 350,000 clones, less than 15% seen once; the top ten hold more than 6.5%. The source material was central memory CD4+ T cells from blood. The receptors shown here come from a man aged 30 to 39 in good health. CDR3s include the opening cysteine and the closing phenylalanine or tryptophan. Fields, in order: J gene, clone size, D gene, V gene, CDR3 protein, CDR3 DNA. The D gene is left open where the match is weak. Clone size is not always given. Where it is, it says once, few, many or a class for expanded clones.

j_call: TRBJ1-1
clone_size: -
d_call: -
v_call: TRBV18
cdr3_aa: CASSPTRDRGTEAFF
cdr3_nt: TGTGCCAGCTCGCCAACCAGGGATCGAGGCACTGAAGCTTTCTTT

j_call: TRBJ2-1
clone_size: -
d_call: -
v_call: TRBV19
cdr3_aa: CASSMGGGLYNEQFF
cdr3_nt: TGTGCCAGTAGTATGGGAGGGGGCCTCTACAATGAGCAGTTCTTC

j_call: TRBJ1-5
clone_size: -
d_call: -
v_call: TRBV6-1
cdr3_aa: CASTSGMERPQHF
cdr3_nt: TGTGCCAGCACCTCCGGCATGGAACGGCCCCAGCATTTT

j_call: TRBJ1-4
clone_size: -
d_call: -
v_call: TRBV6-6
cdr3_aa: CASSDTGTNEKLFF
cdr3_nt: TGTGCCAGCAGTGACACCGGGACCAATGAAAAACTGTTTTTT

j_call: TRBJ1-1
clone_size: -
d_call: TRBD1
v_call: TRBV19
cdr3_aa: CATYPGQGTLAFF
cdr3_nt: TGTGCCACTTACCCGGGACAGGGGACACTGGCTTTCTTT

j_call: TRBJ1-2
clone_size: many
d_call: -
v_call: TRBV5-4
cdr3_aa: CASRRTESYTF
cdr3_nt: TGTGCCAGCAGACGGACAGAGAGCTACACCTTC

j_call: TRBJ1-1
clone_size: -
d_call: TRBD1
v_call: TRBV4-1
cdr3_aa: CASSQDNRGGTEAFF
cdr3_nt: TGCGCCAGCAGCCAAGATAACAGGGGTGGGACTGAAGCTTTCTTT

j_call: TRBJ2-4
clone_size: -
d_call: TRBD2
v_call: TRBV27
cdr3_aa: CARDLGGGRVCNGSKNIQYF
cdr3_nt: TGTGCCAGAGACCTTGGGGGCGGGAGGGTGTGTAACGGGTCCAAAAACATTCAGTACTTC

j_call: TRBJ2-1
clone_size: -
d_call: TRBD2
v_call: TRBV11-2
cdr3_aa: CASSLGQGGRNEQFF
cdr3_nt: TGTGCCAGCAGCTTAGGTCAGGGCGGGAGGAATGAGCAGTTCTTC

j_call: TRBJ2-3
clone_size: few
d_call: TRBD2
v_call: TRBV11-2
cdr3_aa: CASSLGGGTQYF
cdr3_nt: TGTGCCAGCAGCTTAGGGGGGGGTACGCAGTATTTT

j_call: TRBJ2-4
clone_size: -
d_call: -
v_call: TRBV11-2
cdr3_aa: CASSLHRAATKNIQYF
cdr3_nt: TGTGCCAGCAGCCTGCACAGGGCCGCTACCAAAAACATTCAGTACTTC

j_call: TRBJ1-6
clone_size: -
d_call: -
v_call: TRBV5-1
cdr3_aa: CASSSSGNPPLHF
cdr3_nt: TGCGCCAGCAGCAGTTCAGGGAATCCGCCCCTCCACTTT

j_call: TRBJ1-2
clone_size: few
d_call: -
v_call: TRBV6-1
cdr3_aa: CASSRGISNYGYTF
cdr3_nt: TGTGCCAGCAGTAGGGGAATATCTAACTATGGCTACACCTTC

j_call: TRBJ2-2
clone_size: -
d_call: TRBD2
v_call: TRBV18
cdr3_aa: CASSPGTSGSGGELFF
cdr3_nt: TGTGCCAGCTCACCAGGGACTAGCGGGAGCGGCGGGGAGCTGTTTTTT

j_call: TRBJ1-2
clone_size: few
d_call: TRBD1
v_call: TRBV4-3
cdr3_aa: CASSQGGGRGYTF
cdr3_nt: TGCGCCAGCAGTCAAGGGGGCGGTCGAGGCTACACCTTC

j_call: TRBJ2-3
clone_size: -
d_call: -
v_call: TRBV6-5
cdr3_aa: CASSYSDYPTDTQYF
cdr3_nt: TGTGCCAGCAGTTACTCCGACTATCCCACAGATACGCAGTATTTT

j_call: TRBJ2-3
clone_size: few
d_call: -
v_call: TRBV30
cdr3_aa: CAWRDTDTQYF
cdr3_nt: TGTGCCTGGCGGGACACAGATACGCAGTATTTT

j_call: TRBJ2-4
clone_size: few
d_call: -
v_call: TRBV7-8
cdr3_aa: CASSPATDAFRYF
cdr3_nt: TGTGCCAGCAGCCCCGCGACAGACGCATTCAGGTACTTC